This TCR beta chain was found in a study of blood T cells in healthy people across ages. Background on the study: Template switching captured about one barcoded beta molecule per two T cells. Study findings and constraints: Greater diversity and more naive CD4+ cells were seen in long-lived donors than in aged donors.

Together with a sample-barcoded 5' primer, a J-beta primer mix was included in a second PCR lasting about 7 to 12 cycles. TCRdb re-called the 5' RACE reads through MiXCR, storing one row per CDR3 protein. The sample has over a million distinct CDR3 sequences, approximately 42% seen once. This clonotype was counted between two and nine times. Its antigen is unidentified. The TCR sequence derives from a woman aged 18-29 years in good health. Sequencing input: blood.

CDR3 sequence: CASSQGASGGKETQYF. CDR3 in DNA: TGTGCCAGTAGCCAGGGGGCTAGCGGGGGTAAAGAGACCCAGTACTTC. V is TRBV19 and J is TRBJ2-5, with 10 bases aligning to TRBD2. Germline lookup yields CDR1 LNHDA and CDR2 SQIVND (reference sequence). Trimming cost V 6 bases and J 3 bases; bases outside gene matches: 10. CDR3 length equals 16 residues.